Listed below are T cell receptor beta chains from one sample, sequenced in a study of blood T cell repertoires in COVID-19. The protocol was immunoSEQ multiplex PCR, while the TCRdb copy is restricted to in-frame clones and leaves out a portion. The sample holds about 200,000 clones; approximately 82% are singletons and the top ten take approximately 7.2%. The sequencing input was peripheral blood. Every receptor here comes from a human donor with acute or convalescent COVID-19. The donor label of this sample is uncertain. Each CDR3 is given with its conserved first and last residue. The order of the fields is CDR3 protein, CDR3 DNA, CDR3 length, J gene, V gene, clone size, D gene. D genes are given only for firm matches. A row's size may be missing; if present it is once, few, many or a size class.

CDR3 protein: CASSPRVGRGYSNQPQHF
CDR3 DNA: TGTGCCAGCAGCCCTAGGGTAGGTAGGGGTTATAGCAATCAGCCCCAGCATTTT
CDR3 length: 18
J gene: TRBJ1-5
V gene: TRBV7-8
clone size: -
D gene: -

CDR3 protein: CASRGTGQGYGYTF
CDR3 DNA: TGTGCCAGCAGGGGCACAGGGCAGGGCTATGGCTACACCTTC
CDR3 length: 14
J gene: TRBJ1-2
V gene: TRBV28
clone size: few
D gene: -

CDR3 protein: CAISAEREPNEQFF
CDR3 DNA: TGTGCCATCAGTGCGGAGCGGGAGCCCAATGAGCAGTTCTTC
CDR3 length: 14
J gene: TRBJ2-1
V gene: TRBV10-3
clone size: -
D gene: TRBD2

CDR3 protein: CASSIQGQETQYF
CDR3 DNA: TGTGCCAGTAGTATCCAGGGCCAAGAGACCCAGTACTTC
CDR3 length: 13
J gene: TRBJ2-5
V gene: TRBV19
clone size: -
D gene: -

CDR3 protein: CSASSLVGGTGELFF
CDR3 DNA: TGCAGTGCTAGTTCTTTGGTCGGGGGGACCGGGGAGCTGTTTTTT
CDR3 length: 15
J gene: TRBJ2-2
V gene: TRBV20-1
clone size: -
D gene: TRBD2

CDR3 protein: CASSPTGPNQPQHF
CDR3 DNA: TGCGCCAGCAGCCCGACAGGGCCCAATCAGCCCCAGCATTTT
CDR3 length: 14
J gene: TRBJ1-5
V gene: TRBV5-1
clone size: few
D gene: TRBD1

CDR3 protein: CASSPRTGEETQYF
CDR3 DNA: TGTGCCAGCAGCCCTCGGACAGGTGAAGAGACCCAGTACTTC
CDR3 length: 14
J gene: TRBJ2-5
V gene: TRBV5-8
clone size: -
D gene: TRBD1

CDR3 protein: CATNLQGPNEKLFF
CDR3 DNA: TGTGCCACAAACTTACAGGGCCCTAATGAAAAACTATTTTTT
CDR3 length: 14
J gene: TRBJ1-4
V gene: TRBV10-3
clone size: -
D gene: -

CDR3 protein: CATSDPNSNEQFF
CDR3 DNA: TGTGCCACCAGTGACCCCAACAGCAATGAGCAGTTCTTC
CDR3 length: 13
J gene: TRBJ2-1
V gene: TRBV24-1
clone size: -
D gene: -

CDR3 protein: CASSLGQGNYEQYF
CDR3 DNA: TGTGCCAGCAGCTTGGGACAGGGAAACTACGAGCAGTACTTC
CDR3 length: 14
J gene: TRBJ2-7
V gene: TRBV5-4
clone size: once
D gene: TRBD1

CDR3 protein: CASSYGQTYEQYF
CDR3 DNA: TGCGCCAGCAGCTACGGACAAACCTACGAGCAGTACTTC
CDR3 length: 13
J gene: TRBJ2-7
V gene: TRBV5-1
clone size: once
D gene: -

CDR3 protein: CASSFGTSGREEQFF
CDR3 DNA: TGTGCCAGCAGCTTCGGGACTAGCGGGAGAGAGGAGCAGTTCTTC
CDR3 length: 15
J gene: TRBJ2-1
V gene: TRBV7-3
clone size: -
D gene: TRBD2

CDR3 protein: CASPEPSGSRETQYF
CDR3 DNA: TGTGCCAGCCCCGAGCCCAGCGGGAGCAGGGAGACCCAGTACTTC
CDR3 length: 15
J gene: TRBJ2-5
V gene: TRBV6-5
clone size: -
D gene: TRBD2

CDR3 protein: CATSDYTGAKETQYF
CDR3 DNA: TGTGCCACCAGTGATTACACAGGGGCCAAAGAGACCCAGTACTTC
CDR3 length: 15
J gene: TRBJ2-5
V gene: TRBV24-1
clone size: -
D gene: TRBD1

CDR3 protein: CASSAGGTSNQPQHF
CDR3 DNA: TGCGCCAGCAGCGCTGGAGGCACAAGCAATCAGCCCCAGCATTTT
CDR3 length: 15
J gene: TRBJ1-5
V gene: TRBV4-1
clone size: -
D gene: -

CDR3 protein: CASSRSGQGTNTGELFF
CDR3 DNA: TGTGCCAGCAGCAGGAGTGGACAGGGGACGAACACCGGGGAGCTGTTTTTT
CDR3 length: 17
J gene: TRBJ2-2
V gene: TRBV5-5
clone size: -
D gene: TRBD1

CDR3 protein: CASSLPLAGVSVQFF
CDR3 DNA: TGTGCCAGCAGTTTACCCCTAGCGGGAGTGTCAGTGCAGTTCTTC
CDR3 length: 15
J gene: TRBJ2-1
V gene: TRBV28
clone size: -
D gene: TRBD2

CDR3 protein: CASRGLKNTGELFF
CDR3 DNA: TGTGCCAGCAGGGGACTAAAGAACACCGGGGAGCTGTTTTTT
CDR3 length: 14
J gene: TRBJ2-2
V gene: TRBV5-4
clone size: few
D gene: TRBD2

CDR3 protein: CSVTGGRSNEKLFF
CDR3 DNA: TGCAGCGTTACTGGTGGCAGGTCTAATGAAAAACTGTTTTTT
CDR3 length: 14
J gene: TRBJ1-4
V gene: TRBV29-1
clone size: -
D gene: -

CDR3 protein: CASSLGMGQGRYEQYF
CDR3 DNA: TGTGCCAGCAGCTTGGGTATGGGACAGGGCAGGTACGAGCAGTACTTC
CDR3 length: 16
J gene: TRBJ2-7
V gene: TRBV5-5
clone size: -
D gene: TRBD1

CDR3 protein: CASSIRQKFSGSIYNEQFF
CDR3 DNA: TGTGCCAGCAGTATCAGACAGAAATTTAGCGGGAGCATCTACAATGAGCAGTTCTTC
CDR3 length: 19
J gene: TRBJ2-1
V gene: TRBV27
clone size: -
D gene: TRBD2

CDR3 protein: CAIRGTGVDTDTQYF
CDR3 DNA: TGTGCCATCAGGGGGACAGGGGTGGACACAGATACGCAGTATTTT
CDR3 length: 15
J gene: TRBJ2-3
V gene: TRBV10-3
clone size: -
D gene: TRBD1

CDR3 protein: CASSISYGAVRPQHF
CDR3 DNA: TGTGCCAGTAGTATATCTTATGGGGCTGTTAGGCCCCAGCATTTT
CDR3 length: 15
J gene: TRBJ1-5
V gene: TRBV19
clone size: -
D gene: -

CDR3 protein: CASSEIASSYNEQFF
CDR3 DNA: TGTGCCAGCAGTGAAATCGCTAGCTCCTACAATGAGCAGTTCTTC
CDR3 length: 15
J gene: TRBJ2-1
V gene: TRBV6-1
clone size: -
D gene: -

CDR3 protein: CASRLRGLDGNTQYF
CDR3 DNA: TGTGCCAGCAGGCTCAGGGGACTAGACGGGAATACGCAGTATTTT
CDR3 length: 15
J gene: TRBJ2-3
V gene: TRBV2
clone size: -
D gene: TRBD2

CDR3 protein: CASTLGLGGVETQYF
CDR3 DNA: TGTGCCAGCACCCTCGGACTAGGGGGAGTGGAGACCCAGTACTTC
CDR3 length: 15
J gene: TRBJ2-5
V gene: TRBV2
clone size: -
D gene: -

CDR3 protein: CASSRGGSYNEQFF
CDR3 DNA: TGTGCCAGTAGTAGGGGGGGGTCCTACAATGAGCAGTTCTTC
CDR3 length: 14
J gene: TRBJ2-1
V gene: TRBV19
clone size: -
D gene: TRBD2

CDR3 protein: CASSLVTGTGAPEAFF
CDR3 DNA: TGTGCCAGCAGCTTAGTAACTGGGACAGGGGCTCCTGAAGCTTTCTTT
CDR3 length: 16
J gene: TRBJ1-1
V gene: TRBV7-9
clone size: -
D gene: TRBD1

CDR3 protein: CASSIRTGEEAKNIQYF
CDR3 DNA: TGTGCCAGTAGTATAAGGACGGGGGAGGAGGCCAAAAACATTCAGTACTTC
CDR3 length: 17
J gene: TRBJ2-4
V gene: TRBV19
clone size: -
D gene: -

CDR3 protein: CATSDFRQGRSEQYF
CDR3 DNA: TGTGCCACCAGTGATTTCCGACAGGGGCGGAGTGAGCAGTACTTC
CDR3 length: 15
J gene: TRBJ2-7
V gene: TRBV24-1
clone size: few
D gene: TRBD1

CDR3 protein: CASSLQGLHYNEQFF
CDR3 DNA: TGTGCCAGCAGCCTACAGGGTCTCCACTACAATGAGCAGTTCTTC
CDR3 length: 15
J gene: TRBJ2-1
V gene: TRBV5-6
clone size: -
D gene: -

CDR3 protein: CASSSTSGSLGEQYF
CDR3 DNA: TGCGCCAGCAGCTCGACTAGCGGGAGTCTCGGCGAGCAGTACTTC
CDR3 length: 15
J gene: TRBJ2-7
V gene: TRBV5-1
clone size: -
D gene: TRBD2

CDR3 protein: CASSLRAGGGTDTQYF
CDR3 DNA: TGCGCCAGCAGCTTGCGAGCGGGAGGGGGCACAGATACGCAGTATTTT
CDR3 length: 16
J gene: TRBJ2-3
V gene: TRBV5-1
clone size: -
D gene: TRBD2

CDR3 protein: CASSRTSGSSYNEQFF
CDR3 DNA: TGCGCCAGCAGCCGGACTAGCGGGAGTTCCTACAATGAGCAGTTCTTC
CDR3 length: 16
J gene: TRBJ2-1
V gene: TRBV5-1
clone size: once
D gene: TRBD2

CDR3 protein: CASSFNSGSIYEQYF
CDR3 DNA: TGCGCCAGCAGCTTTAATAGCGGGAGTATTTACGAGCAGTACTTC
CDR3 length: 15
J gene: TRBJ2-7
V gene: TRBV5-1
clone size: -
D gene: TRBD2